This paragraph covers one T cell receptor (beta chain) sequence. The antigen remains unidentified. TCRdb ran MiXCR on the reads and lists one entry per CDR3 protein. The sample has about 920,000 distinct CDR3 sequences; 30% to 40% are singletons. This sample stems from a study of T cell repertoires in cytomegalovirus infection. For the study at large: Evidence of both CMV infection and a matching HLA type came from public TCR beta signatures. General observations from the study: CMV carriers having the relevant HLA were flagged by cumulative public TCR beta family frequency.

V lost 10 bases to trimming and J lost 0 bases, with 13 bases between them. Per germline, CDR1 SGHTA and CDR2 FQGNSA. The CDR3 is 14 residues long. The V call is TRBV7-2, the J call TRBJ1-3; a possible D gene is TRBD1 (5 bases). The input for sequencing was cultured CD8+ T cells from PBMCs, taken from culture after CMV antigen stimulation. This clonotype was obtained from a human donor in good health (CMV status not recorded). Some clones in this sample may be carry-over from other donors' samples. For the CDR3, the DNA is TGTGCCACGGTACAGGAGAGCTCTGGAAACACCATATATTTT. As protein: CATVQESSGNTIYF.